A selection of T cell receptor beta chains follows, all from one sample in a study of blood T cell repertoires in COVID-19. Data came from immunoSEQ multiplex PCR; TCRdb stores just in-frame clones and leaves some out. The data contain about 430,000 clones, roughly 90% of them singletons. What was sequenced was PBMCs or T cells enriched from blood (not recorded which). These receptors all come from a woman in her 30s with acute COVID-19. The CDR3 runs from the conserved cysteine through the conserved F or W.

j_call,cdr3_length,v_call,cdr3_aa
TRBJ1-1,16,TRBV7-6,CASSLTNRVGNTEAFF
TRBJ2-7,14,TRBV9,CASSVGDSLYEQYF
TRBJ1-6,18,TRBV18,CASSKDRGASSYNSPLHF
TRBJ2-2,13,TRBV30,CAWSVLTGGELFF
TRBJ1-1,16,TRBV18,CASSPSPLTGYTEAFF
TRBJ1-5,15,TRBV6-5,CASSYSSGSNQPQHF
TRBJ1-2,12,TRBV7-9,CASGTGPEGYTF
TRBJ2-1,13,TRBV7-9,CASSPPSYNEQFF
TRBJ2-1,15,TRBV10-2,CASSGSGGSWNEQFF
TRBJ1-2,16,TRBV30,CAWSAPRQGSNYGYTF
TRBJ2-1,13,TRBV18,CASSPPGHNEQFF
TRBJ1-1,14,TRBV10-3,CAISARTEDKEAFF
TRBJ1-5,16,TRBV18,CASSPPGQGINQPQHF
TRBJ1-2,16,TRBV28,CASSLLRQTGGDGYTF
TRBJ1-2,13,TRBV19,CASSRRETYGYTF
TRBJ2-3,17,TRBV12-5,CASGLDKSGEEADTQYF
TRBJ1-4,12,TRBV28,CASNGRNEKLFF
TRBJ1-5,15,TRBV10-3,CAISDNRDSNQPQHF
TRBJ1-5,14,TRBV6-2/TRBV6-3,CASSYGQGNWPQHF
TRBJ1-1,14,TRBV5-4,CASSSGTGTTEAFF
TRBJ1-5,13,TRBV24-1,CATQTGANQPQHF
TRBJ1-6,17,TRBV14,CASSQRATGAYNSPLHF
TRBJ2-3,15,TRBV6-4,CASSNERGFPDTQYF
TRBJ1-3,16,TRBV11-2,CASSFTTGVAGNTIYF
TRBJ2-7,14,TRBV30,CAWSQGTGANEQYF
TRBJ1-2,13,TRBV2,CASTGEVIYGYTF
TRBJ2-1,17,TRBV5-1,CASSLYPGQGSYNEQFF
TRBJ2-7,10,TRBV20-1,CRDGEYEQYF
TRBJ1-5,15,TRBV11-2,CASSLTGFGNQPQHF
TRBJ2-3,14,TRBV9,CASSVAGMQDTQYF
TRBJ2-5,15,TRBV6-5,CASSVRTGFQETQYF
TRBJ2-7,14,TRBV28,CASSLPGDLYEQYF
TRBJ2-6,15,TRBV5-8,CASSLLGAGANVLTF
TRBJ1-1,13,TRBV30,CAWCREWGTEAFF
TRBJ1-1,11,TRBV9,CASSGPSEAFF
TRBJ2-3,18,TRBV3-1/TRBV3-2,CASSQVRPGLAGLDTQYF
TRBJ1-1,13,TRBV6-5,CASSYLGGTEAFF
TRBJ2-7,15,TRBV10-1,CASSDPGQGWYEQYF
TRBJ1-1,14,TRBV19,CASSLGTGSTEAFF
TRBJ1-3,15,TRBV6-2/TRBV6-3,CASSALEAGGNTIYF
TRBJ2-7,19,TRBV19,CASSIDGVAGARSSYEQYF
TRBJ2-7,15,TRBV19,CASSIALRGSYEQYF
TRBJ1-3,14,TRBV19,CASSTGGSGNTIYF
TRBJ1-1,12,TRBV24-1,CATSTGDTEAFF
TRBJ2-4,16,TRBV6-5,CASSLGTGGIKNIQYF
TRBJ2-1,16,TRBV6-5,CASSYGLAGTPRQQFF
TRBJ2-5,16,TRBV7-2,CASSPPGTLGPETQYF
TRBJ2-7,12,TRBV4-1,CASSQDGHEQYF
TRBJ2-2,14,TRBV7-3,CASSRGQGSGELFF
TRBJ2-2,13,TRBV2,CARGTDLTGELFF
TRBJ2-7,14,TRBV5-1,CASSLDRGGYEQYF